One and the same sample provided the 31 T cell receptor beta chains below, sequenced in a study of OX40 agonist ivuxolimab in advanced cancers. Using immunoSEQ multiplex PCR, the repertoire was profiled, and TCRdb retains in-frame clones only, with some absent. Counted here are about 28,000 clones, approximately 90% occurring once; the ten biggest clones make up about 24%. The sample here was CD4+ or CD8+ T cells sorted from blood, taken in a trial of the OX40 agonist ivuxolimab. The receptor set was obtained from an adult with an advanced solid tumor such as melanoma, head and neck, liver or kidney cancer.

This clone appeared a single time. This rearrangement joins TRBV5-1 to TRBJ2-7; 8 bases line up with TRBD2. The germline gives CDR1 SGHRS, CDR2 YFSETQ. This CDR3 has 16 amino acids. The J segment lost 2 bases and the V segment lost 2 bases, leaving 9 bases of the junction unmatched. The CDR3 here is CASSLSPGGLAYEQYF. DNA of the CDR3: TGCGCCAGCAGCTTAAGTCCCGGGGGACTAGCCTACGAGCAGTACTTC.

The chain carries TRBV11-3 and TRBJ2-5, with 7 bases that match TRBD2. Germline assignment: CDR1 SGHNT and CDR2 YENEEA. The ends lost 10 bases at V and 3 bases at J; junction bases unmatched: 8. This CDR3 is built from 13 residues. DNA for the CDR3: TGTGCCATCGGGGGAGGGTTGGAAGAGACCCAGTACTTC. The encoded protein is CAIGGGLEETQYF.

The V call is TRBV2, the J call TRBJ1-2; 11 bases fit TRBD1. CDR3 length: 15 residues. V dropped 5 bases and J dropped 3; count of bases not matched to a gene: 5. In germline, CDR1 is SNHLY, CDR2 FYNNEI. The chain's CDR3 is CASSPRTGGYYGYTF. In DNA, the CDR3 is TGTGCCAGCAGTCCTAGGACAGGGGGCTACTATGGCTACACCTTC.

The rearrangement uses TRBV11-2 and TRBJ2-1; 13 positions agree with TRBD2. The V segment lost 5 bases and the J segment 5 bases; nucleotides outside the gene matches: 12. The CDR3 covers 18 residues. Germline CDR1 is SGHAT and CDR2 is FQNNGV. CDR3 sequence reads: CASSPRTSGSPVNNEQFF. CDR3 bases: TGTGCCAGCAGCCCCCGGACTAGCGGGAGTCCGGTGAACAATGAGCAGTTCTTC.

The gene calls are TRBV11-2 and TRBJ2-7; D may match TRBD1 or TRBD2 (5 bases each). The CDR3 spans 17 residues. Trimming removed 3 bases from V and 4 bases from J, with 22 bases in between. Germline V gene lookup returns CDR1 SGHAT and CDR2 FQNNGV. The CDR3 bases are TGTGCCAGCAGCTTCACTCTAATTGCAGGGACGGGTTACGAGCAGTACTTC. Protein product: CASSFTLIAGTGYEQYF.

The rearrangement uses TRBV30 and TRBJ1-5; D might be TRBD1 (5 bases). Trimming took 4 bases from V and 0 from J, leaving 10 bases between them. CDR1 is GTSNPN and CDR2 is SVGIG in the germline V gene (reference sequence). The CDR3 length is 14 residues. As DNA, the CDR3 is TGTGCCTGGACCACAGGATTTAGCAATCAGCCCCAGCATTTT. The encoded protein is CAWTTGFSNQPQHF.

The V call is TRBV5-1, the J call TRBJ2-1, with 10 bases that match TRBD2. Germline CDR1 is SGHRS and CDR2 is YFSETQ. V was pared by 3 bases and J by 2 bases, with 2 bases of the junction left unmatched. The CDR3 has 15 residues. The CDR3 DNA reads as TGCGCCAGCAGCTGGACTAGCGGACCCTACAATGAGCAGTTCTTC. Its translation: CASSWTSGPYNEQFF.

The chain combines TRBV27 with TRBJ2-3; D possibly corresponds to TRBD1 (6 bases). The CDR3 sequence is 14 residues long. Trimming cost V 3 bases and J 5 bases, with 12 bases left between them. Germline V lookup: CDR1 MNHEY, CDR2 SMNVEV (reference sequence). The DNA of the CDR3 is TGTGCCAGCAGTTTTAGTAGCAGGGGAGATACGCAGTATTTT. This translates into CASSFSSRGDTQYF.

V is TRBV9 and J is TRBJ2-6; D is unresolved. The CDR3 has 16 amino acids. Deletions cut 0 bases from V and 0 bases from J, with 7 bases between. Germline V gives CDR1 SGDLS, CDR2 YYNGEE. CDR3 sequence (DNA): TGTGCCAGCAGCGTAGGACGGAACTCTGGGGCCAACGTCCTGACTTTC. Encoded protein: CASSVGRNSGANVLTF.

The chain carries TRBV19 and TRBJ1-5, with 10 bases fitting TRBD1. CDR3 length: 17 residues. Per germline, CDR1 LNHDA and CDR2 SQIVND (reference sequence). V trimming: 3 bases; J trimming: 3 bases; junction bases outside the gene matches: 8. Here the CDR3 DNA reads TGTGCCAGTAGTATCGGGACAGGGGCTCTTAACAATCAGCCCCAGCATTTT. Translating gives CASSIGTGALNNQPQHF. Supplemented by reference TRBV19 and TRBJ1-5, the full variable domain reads DGGITQSPKYLFRKEGQNVTLSCEQNLNHDAMYWYRQDPGQGLRLIYYSQIVNDFQKGDIAEGYSVSREKKESFPLTVTSAQKNPTAFYLCASSIGTGALNNQPQHFGDGTRLSIL.

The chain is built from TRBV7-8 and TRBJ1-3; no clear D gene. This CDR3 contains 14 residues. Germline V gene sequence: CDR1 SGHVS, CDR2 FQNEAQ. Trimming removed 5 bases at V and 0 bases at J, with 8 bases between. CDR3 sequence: CASSPRGSGNTIYF. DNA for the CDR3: TGTGCCAGCAGCCCCCGGGGCTCTGGAAACACCATATATTTT. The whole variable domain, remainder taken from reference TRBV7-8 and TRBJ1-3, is GAGVSQSPRYKVAKRGQDVALRCDPISGHVSLFWYQQALGQGPEFLTYFQNEAQLDKSGLPSDRFFAERPEGSVSTLKIQRTQQEDSAVYLCASSPRGSGNTIYFGEGSWLTVV.

The CDR3 bases are TGTGCCAGCAGCTTAGAAGAGGGGTCCTACGAGCAGTACTTC. Encoded protein: CASSLEEGSYEQYF. This chain links TRBV7-9 with TRBJ2-7; perhaps D is TRBD1 or TRBD2 (5 bases each). The V gene's germline CDR1 is SEHNR and CDR2 FQNEAQ (reference sequence). The CDR3 loop spans 14 amino acids. V was shortened by 1 base and J by 1 base, with 8 bases between the two germline ends.

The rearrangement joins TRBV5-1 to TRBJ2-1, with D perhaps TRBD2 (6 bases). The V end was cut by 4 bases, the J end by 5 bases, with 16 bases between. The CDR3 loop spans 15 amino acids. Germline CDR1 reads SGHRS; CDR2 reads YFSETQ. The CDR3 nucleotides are TGCGCCAGCAGCCCCTCGGCGGGATACCACAATGAGCAGTTCTTC. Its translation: CASSPSAGYHNEQFF.

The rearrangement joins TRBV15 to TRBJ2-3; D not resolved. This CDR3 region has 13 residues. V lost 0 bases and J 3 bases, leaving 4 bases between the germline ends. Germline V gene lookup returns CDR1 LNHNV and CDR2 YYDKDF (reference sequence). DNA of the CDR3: TGTGCCACCAGCAGAGACAGTACAGATACGCAGTATTTT. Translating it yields CATSRDSTDTQYF.

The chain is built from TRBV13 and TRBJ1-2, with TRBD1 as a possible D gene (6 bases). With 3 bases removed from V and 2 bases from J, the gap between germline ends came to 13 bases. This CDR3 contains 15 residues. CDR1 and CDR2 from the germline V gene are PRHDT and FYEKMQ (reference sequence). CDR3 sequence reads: CASSFGRDNNYGYTF. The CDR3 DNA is TGTGCCAGCAGCTTCGGCCGGGACAACAACTATGGCTACACCTTC.

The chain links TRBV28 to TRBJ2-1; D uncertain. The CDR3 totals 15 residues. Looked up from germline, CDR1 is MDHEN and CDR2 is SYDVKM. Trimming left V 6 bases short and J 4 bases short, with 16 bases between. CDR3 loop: CASRPTSSRYNEQFF. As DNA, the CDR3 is TGTGCCAGCAGGCCCACGTCGAGTAGATACAATGAGCAGTTCTTC.

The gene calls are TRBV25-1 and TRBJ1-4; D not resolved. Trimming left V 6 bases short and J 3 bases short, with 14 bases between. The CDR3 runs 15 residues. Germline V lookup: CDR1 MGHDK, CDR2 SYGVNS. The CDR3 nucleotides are TGTGCCAGCAGAGCCTCGGGGATTGCTAATGAAAAACTGTTTTTT. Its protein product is CASRASGIANEKLFF.

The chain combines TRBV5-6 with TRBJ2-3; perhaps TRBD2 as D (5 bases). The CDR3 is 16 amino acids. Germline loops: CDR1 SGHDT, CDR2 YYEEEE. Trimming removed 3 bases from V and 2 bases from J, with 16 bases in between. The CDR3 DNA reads TGTGCCAGCAGCTGGCGGGTCCTCCCCGACACAGATACGCAGTATTTT. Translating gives CASSWRVLPDTDTQYF.

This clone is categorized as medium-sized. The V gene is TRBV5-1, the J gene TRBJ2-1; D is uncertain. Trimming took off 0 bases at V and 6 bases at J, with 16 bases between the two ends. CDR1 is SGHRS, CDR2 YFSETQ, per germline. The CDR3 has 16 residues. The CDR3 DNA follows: TGCGCCAGCAGCTTGGCCGGCTCCCTAAACCTCAATGAGCAGTTCTTC. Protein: CASSLAGSLNLNEQFF.

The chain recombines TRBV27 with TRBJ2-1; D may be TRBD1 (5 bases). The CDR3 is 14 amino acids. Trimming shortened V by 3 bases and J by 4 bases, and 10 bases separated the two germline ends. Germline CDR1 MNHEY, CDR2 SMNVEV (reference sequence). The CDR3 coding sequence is TGTGCCAGCAGTTTGACAGAACTTTACAATGAGCAGTTCTTC. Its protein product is CASSLTELYNEQFF.

CDR3 bases: TGTGCCAGCAGCTTGACGATAGGACTAGCGGGCGCCTACGAGCAGTACTTC. This codes for CASSLTIGLAGAYEQYF. This rearrangement joins TRBV5-4 to TRBJ2-7, with 11 bases that match TRBD2. Per the germline V gene, CDR1 is SGHNT and CDR2 is YYREEE (reference sequence). V shed 1 base, J shed 2 bases, and the junction held 8 bases outside the gene matches. This CDR3 has 17 amino acids. The complete variable domain, with remaining parts taken from reference TRBV5-4 and TRBJ2-7, reads ETGVTQSPTHLIKTRGQQVTLRCSSQSGHNTVSWYQQALGQGPQFIFQYYREEENGRGNFPPRFSGLQFPNYSSELNVNALELDDSALYLCASSLTIGLAGAYEQYFGPGTRLTVT.

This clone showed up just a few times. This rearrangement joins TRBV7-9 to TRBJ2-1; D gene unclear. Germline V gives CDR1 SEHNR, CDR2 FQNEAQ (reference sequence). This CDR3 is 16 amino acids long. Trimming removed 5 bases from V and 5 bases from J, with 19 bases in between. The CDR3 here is CASSPRSTSYNNEQFF. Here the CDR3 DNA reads TGTGCCAGCAGCCCCCGATCCACCTCCTACAACAATGAGCAGTTCTTC.

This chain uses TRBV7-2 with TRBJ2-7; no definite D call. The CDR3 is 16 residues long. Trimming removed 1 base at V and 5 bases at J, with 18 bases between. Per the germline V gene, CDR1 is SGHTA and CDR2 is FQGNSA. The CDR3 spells CASSLGFQEVPNEQYF. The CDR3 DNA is TGTGCCAGCAGCTTAGGGTTCCAGGAAGTCCCCAACGAGCAGTACTTC.

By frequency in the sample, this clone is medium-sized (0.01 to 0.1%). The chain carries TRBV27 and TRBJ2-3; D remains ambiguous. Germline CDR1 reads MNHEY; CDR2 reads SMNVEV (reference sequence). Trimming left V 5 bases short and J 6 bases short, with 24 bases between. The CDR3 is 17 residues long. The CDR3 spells CASSPVLVGPASDTQYF. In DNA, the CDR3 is TGTGCCAGCAGTCCCGTTTTAGTCGGCCCCGCATCGGATACGCAGTATTTT.

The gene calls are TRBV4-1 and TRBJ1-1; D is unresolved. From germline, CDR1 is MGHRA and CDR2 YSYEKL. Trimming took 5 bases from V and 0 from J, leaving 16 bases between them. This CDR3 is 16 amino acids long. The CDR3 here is CASSGVGFLVNTEAFF. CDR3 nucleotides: TGCGCCAGCAGCGGGGTTGGTTTTCTCGTGAACACTGAAGCTTTCTTT.

The CDR3 DNA follows: TGTGCCAGCAGCTCCCTGATCCCACAGTACAATGAGCAGTTCTTC. Translated: CASSSLIPQYNEQFF. The V gene is TRBV13, the J gene TRBJ2-1, with D hard to call. The CDR3 covers 15 residues. Germline CDR1 is PRHDT and CDR2 is FYEKMQ (reference sequence). V dropped 4 bases and J dropped 4 bases, with 14 bases sitting between them. Supplemented by reference TRBV13 and TRBJ2-1, the full variable domain reads AAGVIQSPRHLIKEKRETATLKCYPIPRHDTVYWYQQGPGQDPQFLISFYEKMQSDKGSIPDRFSAQQFSDYHSELNMSSLELGDSALYFCASSSLIPQYNEQFFGPGTRLTVL.

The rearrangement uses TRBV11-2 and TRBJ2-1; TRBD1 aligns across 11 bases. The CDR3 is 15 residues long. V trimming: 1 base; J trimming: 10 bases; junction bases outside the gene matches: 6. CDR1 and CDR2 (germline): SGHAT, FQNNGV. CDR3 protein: CASSLAYRTGGEQFF. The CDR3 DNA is TGTGCCAGCAGCTTAGCTTATCGGACAGGGGGCGAGCAGTTCTTC.

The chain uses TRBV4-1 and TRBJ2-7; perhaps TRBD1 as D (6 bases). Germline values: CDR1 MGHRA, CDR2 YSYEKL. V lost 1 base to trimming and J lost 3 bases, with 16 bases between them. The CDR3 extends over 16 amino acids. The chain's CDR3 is CASSQGLGHLIYEQYF. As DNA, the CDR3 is TGCGCCAGCAGCCAAGGGTTGGGACACTTAATCTACGAGCAGTACTTC.

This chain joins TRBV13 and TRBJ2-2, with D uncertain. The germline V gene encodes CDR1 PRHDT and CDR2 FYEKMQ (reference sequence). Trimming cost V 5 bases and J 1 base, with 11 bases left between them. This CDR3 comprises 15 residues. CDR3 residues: CASSLRSGNTGELFF. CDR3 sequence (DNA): TGTGCCAGCAGCCTAAGGTCTGGGAACACCGGGGAGCTGTTTTTT.

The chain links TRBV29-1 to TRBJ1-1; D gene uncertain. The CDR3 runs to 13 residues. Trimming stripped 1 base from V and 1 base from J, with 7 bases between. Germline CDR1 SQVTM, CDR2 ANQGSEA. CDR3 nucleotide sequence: TGCAGCGTTGAAGTGTCGGAGAACACTGAAGCTTTCTTT. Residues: CSVEVSENTEAFF.

The CDR3 DNA follows: TGTGCCAGCAGCCCTGGGGTAGCGGGAATGACAGATACGCAGTATTTT. As protein: CASSPGVAGMTDTQYF. This chain uses TRBV5-6 with TRBJ2-3; 8 positions agree with TRBD2. With V trimmed by 4 bases and J by 3 bases, 10 bases remained unmatched. The CDR3 loop spans 16 amino acids. The germline V gene encodes CDR1 SGHDT and CDR2 YYEEEE.